This T cell receptor beta chain was found in a study of identifying expanded T cells in peripheral blood. Sequenced by immunoSEQ multiplex PCR; TCRdb stores in-frame clones only, minus some. The data show tens of thousands of clones, approximately 82% seen once. This clonotype was obtained from a person aged 18 to 75 in good health. Sequencing used blood.

In DNA form, the CDR3 reads TGCGCCAGCAGCCTCGGAGACGGTGCAAATCAGCCCCAGCATTTT. Translating gives CASSLGDGANQPQHF. The V call is TRBV4-1, the J call TRBJ1-5; no clear D. The CDR3 extends over 15 amino acids. Germline-derived CDR1 and CDR2 are MGHRA and YSYEKL. V lost 4 bases to trimming and J lost 4 bases, with 14 bases between them.